This T cell receptor beta chain derives from a study of beta chain features in type 1 diabetes. The study, taken as a whole, reports: Fewer junction insertions and more nucleotide deletions appeared in type 1 diabetes patients. Among all four CD4+ subsets, Type 1 diabetes patients had TCRB CDR3s that were moderately but significantly shorter.

Central memory, naive, regulatory and stem cell-like memory CD4+ cells were sorted by CD45RO/CCR7/CD25/CD127/CD95/CD27. The CDR3 has 15 residues. Per the germline V gene, CDR1 is MGHRA and CDR2 is YSYEKL. After removal of 2 bases from V and 8 bases from J, the junction contained 6 bases not matched to a gene. Comment on this clone: Antigen specificity is unknown.

Expressed TCRB transcripts were sequenced after all isolated RNA was converted to cDNA. Profiled with immunoSEQ multiplex PCR; TCRdb holds only in-frame clones, not every one. The sample contains 250,000 to 300,000 clones, about 23% of which appear only once. Sequenced input: naive CD4+ T cells from blood. The chain combines TRBV4-1 with TRBJ2-3, with 11 bases fitting TRBD2. The sequence was obtained from a young woman with type 1 diabetes. The CDR3 is CASSQSSGRLGTQYF. CDR3 nucleotides: TGCGCCAGCAGCCAATCTAGCGGGAGGTTAGGTACGCAGTATTTT.